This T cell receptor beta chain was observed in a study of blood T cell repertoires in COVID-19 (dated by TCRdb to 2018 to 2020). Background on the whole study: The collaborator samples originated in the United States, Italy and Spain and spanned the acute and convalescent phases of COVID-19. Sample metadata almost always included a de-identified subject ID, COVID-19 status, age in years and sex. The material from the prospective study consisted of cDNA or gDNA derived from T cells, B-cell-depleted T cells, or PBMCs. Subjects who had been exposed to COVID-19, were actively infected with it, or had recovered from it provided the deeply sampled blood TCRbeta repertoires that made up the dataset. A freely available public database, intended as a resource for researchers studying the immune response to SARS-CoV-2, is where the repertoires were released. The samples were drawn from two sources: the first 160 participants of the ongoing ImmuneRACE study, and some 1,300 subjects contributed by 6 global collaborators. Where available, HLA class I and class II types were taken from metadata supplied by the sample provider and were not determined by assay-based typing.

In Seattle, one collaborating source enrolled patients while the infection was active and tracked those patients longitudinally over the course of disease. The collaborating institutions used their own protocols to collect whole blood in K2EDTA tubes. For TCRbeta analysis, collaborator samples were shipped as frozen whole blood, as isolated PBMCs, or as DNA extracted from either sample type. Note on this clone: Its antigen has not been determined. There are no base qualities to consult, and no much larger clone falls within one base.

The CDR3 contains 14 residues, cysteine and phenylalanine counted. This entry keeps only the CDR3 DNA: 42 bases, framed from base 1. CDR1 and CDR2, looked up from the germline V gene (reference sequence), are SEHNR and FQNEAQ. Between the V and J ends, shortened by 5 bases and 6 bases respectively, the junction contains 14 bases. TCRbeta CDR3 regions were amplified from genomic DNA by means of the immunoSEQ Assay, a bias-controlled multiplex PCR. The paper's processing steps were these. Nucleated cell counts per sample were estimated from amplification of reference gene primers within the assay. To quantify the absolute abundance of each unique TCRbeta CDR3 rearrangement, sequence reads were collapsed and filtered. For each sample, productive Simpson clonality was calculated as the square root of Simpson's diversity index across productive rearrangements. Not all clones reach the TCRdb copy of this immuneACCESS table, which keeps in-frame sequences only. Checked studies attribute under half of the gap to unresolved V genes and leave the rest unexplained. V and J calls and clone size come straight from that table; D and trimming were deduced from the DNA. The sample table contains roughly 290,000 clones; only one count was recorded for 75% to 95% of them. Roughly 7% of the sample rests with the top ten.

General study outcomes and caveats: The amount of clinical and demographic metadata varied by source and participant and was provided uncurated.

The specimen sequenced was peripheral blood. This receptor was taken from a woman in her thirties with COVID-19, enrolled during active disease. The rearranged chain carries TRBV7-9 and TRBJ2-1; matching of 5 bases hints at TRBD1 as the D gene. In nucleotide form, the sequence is TGTGCCAGCAGCAAACAAGGGGTTCCCAATGAGCAGTTCTTC. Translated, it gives CASSKQGVPNEQFF.